This TCR beta chain was identified in a study of cytotoxic CD8 clonotypes in ibrutinib-treated CLL. Depth targeted 1 in 200,000 to 1 in 1 million T cells, averaging 10x coverage per clonotype. The method was immunoSEQ multiplex PCR; TCRdb's version includes in-frame clones alone and lacks a portion of them. The profile shows roughly 47,000 clones, 53% of them singletons. The sample holds one count of this clone. V lost 7 bases and J lost 5, with 13 bases in between. From germline, CDR1 is SGHDT and CDR2 YYEEEE. The CDR3 sequence is 12 residues long. The origin of this receptor is a human donor with chronic lymphocytic leukemia. The sequencing here drew on PBMCs, taken after 12 months of ibrutinib treatment. The rearrangement uses TRBV5-6 and TRBJ2-7, with D possibly being TRBD1 (5 bases). The CDR3 spells CASGRVVNEQYF. The CDR3 coding sequence is TGTGCCAGCGGCAGGGTTGTCAACGAGCAGTACTTC.